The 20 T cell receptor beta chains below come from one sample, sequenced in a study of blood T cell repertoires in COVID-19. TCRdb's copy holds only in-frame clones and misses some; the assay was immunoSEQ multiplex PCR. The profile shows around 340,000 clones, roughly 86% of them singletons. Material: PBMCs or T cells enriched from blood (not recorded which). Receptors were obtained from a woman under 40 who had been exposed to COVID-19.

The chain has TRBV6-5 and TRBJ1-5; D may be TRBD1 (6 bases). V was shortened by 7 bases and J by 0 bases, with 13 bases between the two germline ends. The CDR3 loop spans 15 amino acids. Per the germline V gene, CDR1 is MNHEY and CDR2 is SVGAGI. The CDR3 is CASIRDIFSNQPQHF. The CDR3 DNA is TGTGCCAGCATCCGGGACATTTTTAGCAATCAGCCCCAGCATTTT.

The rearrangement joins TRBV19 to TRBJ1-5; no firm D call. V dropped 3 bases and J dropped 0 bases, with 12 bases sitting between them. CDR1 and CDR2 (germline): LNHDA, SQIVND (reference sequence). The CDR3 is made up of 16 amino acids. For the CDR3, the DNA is TGTGCCAGTAGTATTTTGGGTGGGCGTAGCAATCAGCCCCAGCATTTT. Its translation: CASSILGGRSNQPQHF.

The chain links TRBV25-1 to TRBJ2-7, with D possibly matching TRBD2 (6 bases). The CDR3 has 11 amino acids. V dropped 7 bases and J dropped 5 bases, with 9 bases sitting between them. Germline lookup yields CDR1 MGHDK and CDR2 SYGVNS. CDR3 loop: CASMRGHEQYF. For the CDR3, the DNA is TGTGCCAGCATGCGGGGCCACGAGCAGTACTTC.

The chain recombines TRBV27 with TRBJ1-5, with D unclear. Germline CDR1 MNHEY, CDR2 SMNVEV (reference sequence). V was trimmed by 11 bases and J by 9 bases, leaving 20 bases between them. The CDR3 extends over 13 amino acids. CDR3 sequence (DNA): TGTGCCTGTGCGCGTCGAGCATTTCGGCCCCAGCATTTT. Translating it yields CACARRAFRPQHF.

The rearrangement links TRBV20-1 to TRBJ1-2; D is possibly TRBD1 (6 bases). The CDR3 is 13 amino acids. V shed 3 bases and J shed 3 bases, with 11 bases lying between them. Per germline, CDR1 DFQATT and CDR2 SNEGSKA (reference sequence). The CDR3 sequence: CSASGQLDYGYTF. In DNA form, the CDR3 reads TGCAGTGCTAGTGGACAGCTCGACTATGGCTACACCTTC.

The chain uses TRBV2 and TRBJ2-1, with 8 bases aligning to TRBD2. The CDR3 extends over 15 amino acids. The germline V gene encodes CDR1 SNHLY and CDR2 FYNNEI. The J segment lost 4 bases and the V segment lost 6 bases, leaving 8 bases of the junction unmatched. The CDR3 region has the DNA TGTGCCAGCAGCCCCCCTCAGCGGGGGTACAATGAGCAGTTCTTC. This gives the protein CASSPPQRGYNEQFF.

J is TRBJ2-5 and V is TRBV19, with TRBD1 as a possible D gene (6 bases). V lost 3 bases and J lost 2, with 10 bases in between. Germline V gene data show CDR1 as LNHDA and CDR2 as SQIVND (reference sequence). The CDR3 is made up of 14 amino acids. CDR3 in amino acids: CASSILGGQETQYF. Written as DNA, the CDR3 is TGTGCCAGTAGTATTTTAGGGGGACAAGAGACCCAGTACTTC.

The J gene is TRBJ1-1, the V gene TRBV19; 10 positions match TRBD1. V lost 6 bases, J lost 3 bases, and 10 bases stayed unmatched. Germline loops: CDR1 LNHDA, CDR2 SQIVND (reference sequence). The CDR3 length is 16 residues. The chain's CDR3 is CASRERTDRGDTEAFF. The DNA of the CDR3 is TGTGCCAGTAGAGAAAGAACGGACAGGGGGGACACTGAAGCTTTCTTT.

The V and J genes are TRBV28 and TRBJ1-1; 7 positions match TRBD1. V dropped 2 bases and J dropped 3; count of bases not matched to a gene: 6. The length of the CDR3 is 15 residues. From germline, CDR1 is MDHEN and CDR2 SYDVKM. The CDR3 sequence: CASSLRQGGYTEAFF. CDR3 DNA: TGTGCCAGCAGTTTAAGACAGGGTGGGTACACTGAAGCTTTCTTT.

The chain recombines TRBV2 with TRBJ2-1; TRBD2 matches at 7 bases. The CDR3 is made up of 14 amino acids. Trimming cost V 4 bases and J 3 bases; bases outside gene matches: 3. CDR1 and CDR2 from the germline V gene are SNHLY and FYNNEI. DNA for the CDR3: TGTGCCAGCAGTGTACAGCGGGACTACAATGAGCAGTTCTTC. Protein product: CASSVQRDYNEQFF.

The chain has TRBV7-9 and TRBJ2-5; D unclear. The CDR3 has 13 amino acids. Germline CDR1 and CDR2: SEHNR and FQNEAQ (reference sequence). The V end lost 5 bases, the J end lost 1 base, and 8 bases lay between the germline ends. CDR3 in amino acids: CASSIYTQETQYF. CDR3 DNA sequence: TGTGCCAGCAGCATATACACCCAAGAGACCCAGTACTTC.

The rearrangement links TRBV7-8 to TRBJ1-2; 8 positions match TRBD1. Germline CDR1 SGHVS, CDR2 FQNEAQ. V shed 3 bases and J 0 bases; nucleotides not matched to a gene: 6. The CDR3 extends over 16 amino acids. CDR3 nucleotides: TGTGCCAGCAGCTTCCAGGACAGGGTTCCTAACTATGGCTACACCTTC. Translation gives CASSFQDRVPNYGYTF.

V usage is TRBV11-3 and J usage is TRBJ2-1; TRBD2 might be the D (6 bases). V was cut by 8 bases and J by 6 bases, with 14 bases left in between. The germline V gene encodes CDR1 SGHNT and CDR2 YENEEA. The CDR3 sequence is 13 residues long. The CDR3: CASRDFTSNEQFF. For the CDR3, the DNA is TGTGCCAGCCGGGACTTTACTTCCAATGAGCAGTTCTTC.

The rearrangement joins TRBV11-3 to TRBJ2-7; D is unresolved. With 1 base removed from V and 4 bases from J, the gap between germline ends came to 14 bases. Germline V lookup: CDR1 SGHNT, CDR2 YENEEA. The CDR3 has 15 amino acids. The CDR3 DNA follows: TGTGCCAGCAGCTTAGGAGGAATTGGATCGTACGAGCAGTACTTC. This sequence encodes CASSLGGIGSYEQYF.

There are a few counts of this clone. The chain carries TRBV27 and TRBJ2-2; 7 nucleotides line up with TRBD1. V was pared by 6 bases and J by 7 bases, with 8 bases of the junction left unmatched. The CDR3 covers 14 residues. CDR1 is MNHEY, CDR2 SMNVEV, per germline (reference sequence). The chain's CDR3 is CASSRGQVGGELFF. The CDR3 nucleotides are TGTGCCAGCAGCCGTGGACAGGTCGGCGGGGAGCTGTTTTTT.

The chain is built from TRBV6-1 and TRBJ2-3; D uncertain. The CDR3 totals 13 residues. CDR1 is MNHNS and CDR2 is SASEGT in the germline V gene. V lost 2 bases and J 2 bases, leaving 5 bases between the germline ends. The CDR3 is CASSEPPTDTQYF. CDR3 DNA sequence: TGTGCCAGCAGTGAACCTCCCACAGATACGCAGTATTTT.

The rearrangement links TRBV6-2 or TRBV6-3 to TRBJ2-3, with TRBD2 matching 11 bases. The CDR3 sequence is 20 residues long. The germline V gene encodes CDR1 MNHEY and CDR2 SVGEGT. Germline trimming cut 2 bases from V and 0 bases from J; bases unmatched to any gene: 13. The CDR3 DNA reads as TGTGCCAGCAGTTACGCGACTAGCGGGAAAGGCGGCTGGAGCACAGATACGCAGTATTTT. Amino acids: CASSYATSGKGGWSTDTQYF.

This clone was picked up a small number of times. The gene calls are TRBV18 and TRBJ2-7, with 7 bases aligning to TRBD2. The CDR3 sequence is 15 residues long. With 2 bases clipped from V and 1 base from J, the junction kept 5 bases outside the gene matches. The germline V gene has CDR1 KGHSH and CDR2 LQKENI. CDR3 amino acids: CASSPGAGESYEQYF. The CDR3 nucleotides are TGTGCCAGCTCACCAGGTGCGGGAGAGTCCTACGAGCAGTACTTC.

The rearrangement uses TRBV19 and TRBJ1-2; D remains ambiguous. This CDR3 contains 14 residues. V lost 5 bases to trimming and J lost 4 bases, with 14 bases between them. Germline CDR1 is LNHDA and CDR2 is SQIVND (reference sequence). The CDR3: CASSPGYRAYGYTF. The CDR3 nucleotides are TGTGCCAGTAGTCCTGGATACAGAGCCTATGGCTACACCTTC.

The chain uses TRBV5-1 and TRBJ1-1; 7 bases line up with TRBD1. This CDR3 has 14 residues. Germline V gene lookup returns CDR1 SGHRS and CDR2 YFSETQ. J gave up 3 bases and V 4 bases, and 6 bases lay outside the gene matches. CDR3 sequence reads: CASSLNRGYTEAFF. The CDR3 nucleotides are TGCGCCAGCAGCCTCAACAGGGGATACACTGAAGCTTTCTTT.